This TCR beta chain originates from a study of CD4 T cells in relation to SARS-CoV-2 and coronaviruses. The assay was immunoSEQ multiplex PCR, and TCRdb's table has in-frame clones only and misses some. The sample yields about 12,000 clones, roughly 71% seen once. A note on this clone: Its antigen is as yet unknown.

The unexposed donors gave CD4+ T cells in 2011-2018, prior to COVID-19. The cells were cultured for about ten days before CD4+ T cells were isolated. This clonotype was obtained from a human donor in good health. The sample comprised CD4+ T cells from PBMCs, cultured in vitro.

The CDR3 region has the DNA TGCAGTGCTAGTACACTAGCGGGAGGGACAGATACGCAGTATTTT. It is translated as CSASTLAGGTDTQYF. The chain is built from TRBV20-1 and TRBJ2-3, with 13 bases fitting TRBD2. CDR1 is DFQATT, CDR2 SNEGSKA, per germline (reference sequence). CDR3 length equals 15 residues. V lost 3 bases and J lost 3; bases outside the gene matches: 3.